This TCR beta chain was recovered during a study of cytomegalovirus exposure and HLA in healthy donors. The study, taken as a whole, reports: It was reportedly the case that the classifier diagnosed cytomegalovirus status with high specificity and sensitivity. Specificity of a few CMV-associated chains for CMV antigens was verified in vitro.

This CDR3 spans 11 amino acids. Deletions cut 0 bases from V and 8 bases from J, with 4 bases between. Germline CDR1 reads LNHDA; CDR2 reads SQIVND (reference sequence). Nominally healthy donors were sampled, though unrecorded immune exposures were likely. PCR involved 60 Vbeta and 13 Jbeta primers. Clones were read by immunoSEQ multiplex PCR, and TCRdb kept only the in-frame ones, dropping some. The repertoire holds about 110,000 clones, roughly two thirds seen once, with approximately 8.4% in the top ten. Details on this clone: Its antigen is unidentified.

V is TRBV19 and J is TRBJ1-2; D uncertain. Sequenced: PBMCs. This clonotype originated in a man aged 35 to 55 in good health and CMV-seronegative. The CDR3 is CASSIDEGYTF. Written as DNA, the CDR3 is TGTGCCAGTAGTATAGATGAGGGCTACACCTTC.